These T cell receptor beta chains were read from a single sample in a study of siplizumab effects on memory and regulatory T cells. TCRdb's copy holds only in-frame clones and misses some; the assay was immunoSEQ multiplex PCR. The table records more than 45,000 clones, roughly 93% of them present only once. The sample comprised CD8+ T cells sorted from blood. The receptors come from a human donor in good health. CDR3s include the opening cysteine and the closing phenylalanine or tryptophan. The D gene is left open where the match is weak. The listing skips clone size in some rows; elsewhere it reads once, few, many or a size class.

D	J	size	V	CDR3	DNA
-	TRBJ2-7	-	TRBV10-3	CAISESPGAASYEQYF	TGTGCCATCAGTGAGTCTCCAGGGGCCGCGTCCTACGAGCAGTACTTC
-	TRBJ1-3	once	TRBV7-2	CASSLRNTIYF	TGTGCCAGCAGCCTCCGAAACACCATATATTTT
TRBD2	TRBJ2-1	-	TRBV10-1	CASSESGGRFVNEQFF	TGCGCCAGCAGTGAGTCTGGCGGGAGATTCGTCAATGAGCAGTTCTTC
-	TRBJ1-1	-	TRBV15	CATSWRREEGEAFF	TGTGCCACCAGTTGGCGCAGGGAAGAGGGTGAAGCTTTCTTT
TRBD1	TRBJ1-2	-	TRBV30	CAWGGQGNSGDYGYTF	TGTGCCTGGGGAGGACAGGGGAACTCAGGGGACTATGGCTACACCTTC
-	TRBJ2-7	-	TRBV30	CAWSVRHSYEQYF	TGTGCCTGGAGTGTACGTCACTCCTACGAGCAGTACTTC
-	TRBJ1-1	-	TRBV28	CASSSRGTYIGSEAFF	TGTGCCAGCAGTTCAAGGGGAACCTATATAGGCTCTGAAGCTTTCTTT
TRBD2	TRBJ2-7	few	TRBV9	CASSAGTSFSEQYF	TGTGCCAGCAGCGCTGGGACTAGTTTCTCCGAGCAGTACTTC
-	TRBJ1-1	-	TRBV15	CATSTGDYNTEAFF	TGTGCCACCAGCACAGGGGACTATAACACTGAAGCTTTCTTT
-	TRBJ2-5	-	TRBV5-1	CASSRSYGTKETQYF	TGCGCCAGCAGCCGTTCGTACGGGACCAAAGAGACCCAGTACTTC
-	TRBJ1-5	-	TRBV6-1	CASSGGPWSDQPQHF	TGTGCCAGCAGTGGTGGGCCGTGGAGCGATCAGCCCCAGCATTTT
-	TRBJ2-5	-	TRBV7-9	CASSGPQETQYF	TGTGCCAGCAGCGGTCCGCAAGAGACCCAGTACTTC
-	TRBJ2-3	-	TRBV6-5	CAMPLVHTDTQYF	TGTGCCATGCCGTTGGTCCACACAGATACGCAGTATTTT
-	TRBJ1-4	-	TRBV28	CASSSGTVINEKLFF	TGTGCCAGCAGTTCGGGGACGGTGATTAATGAAAAACTGTTTTTT
TRBD1	TRBJ1-5	-	TRBV10-2	CASSVTGGSYQPQHF	TGCGCCAGCAGTGTGACAGGGGGCTCATATCAGCCCCAGCATTTT
TRBD2	TRBJ2-3	-	TRBV4-3	CASSRAGASTDTQYF	TGCGCCAGCAGCCGAGCGGGAGCCTCCACAGATACGCAGTATTTT
TRBD1	TRBJ2-7	-	TRBV19	CASSETSGTGADEQYF	TGTGCCAGTAGCGAGACTTCCGGGACAGGGGCAGACGAGCAGTACTTC
-	TRBJ1-6	-	TRBV2	CASSETPSSYNSPLHF	TGTGCCAGCAGTGAGACTCCGAGCTCCTATAATTCACCCCTCCACTTT
-	TRBJ1-2	-	TRBV6-5	CASSYYGDGYTF	TGTGCCAGCAGTTACTACGGGGACGGCTACACCTTC
TRBD1	TRBJ1-1	-	TRBV6-5	CASQTGTSEAFF	TGTGCCAGCCAGACAGGGACTAGTGAAGCTTTCTTT
-	TRBJ2-5	-	TRBV7-6	CASSLGQGFQETQYF	TGTGCCAGCAGCTTAGGTCAGGGATTCCAAGAGACCCAGTACTTC
-	TRBJ1-2	-	TRBV10-3	CAISEAGVLYYGYTF	TGTGCCATCAGTGAAGCAGGGGTATTATACTATGGCTACACCTTC
-	TRBJ2-7	-	TRBV4-1	CASSQVRSYEQYF	TGCGCCAGCAGCCAAGTAAGGTCCTACGAGCAGTACTTC
TRBD2	TRBJ2-7	-	TRBV19	CASSTTLAGDYYEQYF	TGTGCCAGTAGTACTACCTTAGCGGGAGATTACTACGAGCAGTACTTC
TRBD2	TRBJ2-5	-	TRBV15	CATSRGTSGRALETQYF	TGTGCCACCAGCAGAGGTACTAGCGGGAGGGCCCTCGAGACCCAGTACTTC
-	TRBJ2-1	-	TRBV5-1	CASSLVGQNNEQFF	TGCGCCAGCAGCTTGGTAGGTCAGAACAATGAGCAGTTCTTC
TRBD1	TRBJ2-1	-	TRBV6-1	CASSGWDSGRGRNEQFF	TGTGCCAGCAGTGGATGGGACAGCGGACGGGGTAGGAATGAGCAGTTCTTC
TRBD2	TRBJ2-1	once	TRBV7-8	CASKPNLAGGPVEQFF	TGTGCCAGCAAACCAAACCTAGCGGGAGGGCCGGTTGAGCAGTTCTTC
-	TRBJ2-5	-	TRBV19	CASQEGHSMTQYF	TGTGCCAGTCAAGAGGGACACTCTATGACCCAGTACTTC
TRBD1	TRBJ2-7	once	TRBV29-1	CSVLDTGAGVEQYF	TGCAGCGTCCTAGATACAGGGGCTGGGGTCGAGCAGTACTTC
-	TRBJ2-3	-	TRBV7-6	CASSPAVERTDTQYF	TGTGCCAGCAGCCCGGCCGTCGAGCGCACAGATACGCAGTATTTT
TRBD1	TRBJ2-7	-	TRBV27	CASSFLATGPRGEQYF	TGTGCCAGCAGTTTCCTCGCGACAGGGCCCCGGGGCGAGCAGTACTTC
TRBD1	TRBJ1-1	-	TRBV27	CASSLSAGTGIEAFF	TGTGCCAGCAGTTTATCAGCTGGGACAGGGATCGAAGCTTTCTTT
-	TRBJ2-7	-	TRBV11-2	CASSLARTALDEQYF	TGTGCCAGCAGCTTAGCGAGGACTGCTCTCGACGAGCAGTACTTC
TRBD1	TRBJ2-7	-	TRBV6-1	CASSEAPTGGSYEQYF	TGTGCCAGCAGTGAAGCTCCGACAGGGGGCTCCTACGAGCAGTACTTC
TRBD2	TRBJ2-3	-	TRBV11-2	CASSFLAAHTDTQYF	TGTGCCAGCAGCTTCCTAGCGGCGCACACAGATACGCAGTATTTT
TRBD1	TRBJ1-6	-	TRBV30	CAWSVSVRDRVLNSPLHF	TGTGCCTGGAGTGTCTCCGTCCGGGACAGGGTCCTTAATTCACCCCTCCACTTT
TRBD1	TRBJ2-7	-	TRBV10-1	CASEGTGCKYEQYF	TGCGCCAGTGAAGGGACAGGGTGTAAGTACGAGCAGTACTTC